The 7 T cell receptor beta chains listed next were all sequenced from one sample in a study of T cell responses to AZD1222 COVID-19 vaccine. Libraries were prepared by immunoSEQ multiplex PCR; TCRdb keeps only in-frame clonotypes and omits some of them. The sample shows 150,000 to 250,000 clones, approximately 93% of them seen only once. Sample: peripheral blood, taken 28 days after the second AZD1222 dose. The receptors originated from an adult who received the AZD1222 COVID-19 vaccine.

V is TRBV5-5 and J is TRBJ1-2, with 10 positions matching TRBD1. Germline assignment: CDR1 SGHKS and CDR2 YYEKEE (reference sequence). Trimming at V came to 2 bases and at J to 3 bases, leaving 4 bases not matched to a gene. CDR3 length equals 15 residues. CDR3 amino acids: CASSLWDRGDYGYTF. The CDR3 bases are TGTGCCAGCAGCTTATGGGACAGGGGTGACTATGGCTACACCTTC.

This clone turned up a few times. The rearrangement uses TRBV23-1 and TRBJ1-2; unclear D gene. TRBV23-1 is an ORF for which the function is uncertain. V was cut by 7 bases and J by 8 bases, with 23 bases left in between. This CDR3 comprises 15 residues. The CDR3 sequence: CASKPPGRVLGGYTF. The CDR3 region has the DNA TGCGCCAGCAAACCCCCGGGGAGGGTGTTGGGGGGCTACACCTTC.

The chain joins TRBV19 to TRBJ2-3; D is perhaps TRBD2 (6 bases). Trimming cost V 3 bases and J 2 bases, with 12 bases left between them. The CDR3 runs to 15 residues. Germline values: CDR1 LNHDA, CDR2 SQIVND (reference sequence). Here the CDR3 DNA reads TGTGCCAGTAGTATCGGGGCGGGGATCACAGATACGCAGTATTTT. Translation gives CASSIGAGITDTQYF. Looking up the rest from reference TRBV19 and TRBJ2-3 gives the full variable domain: DGGITQSPKYLFRKEGQNVTLSCEQNLNHDAMYWYRQDPGQGLRLIYYSQIVNDFQKGDIAEGYSVSREKKESFPLTVTSAQKNPTAFYLCASSIGAGITDTQYFGPGTRLTVL.

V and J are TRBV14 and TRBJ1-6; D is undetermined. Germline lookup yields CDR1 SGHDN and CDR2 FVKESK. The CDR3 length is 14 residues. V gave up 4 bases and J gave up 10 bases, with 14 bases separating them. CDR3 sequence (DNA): TGTGCCAGCAGCCTCATTACGGGGAGATCACCCCTCCACTTT. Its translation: CASSLITGRSPLHF.

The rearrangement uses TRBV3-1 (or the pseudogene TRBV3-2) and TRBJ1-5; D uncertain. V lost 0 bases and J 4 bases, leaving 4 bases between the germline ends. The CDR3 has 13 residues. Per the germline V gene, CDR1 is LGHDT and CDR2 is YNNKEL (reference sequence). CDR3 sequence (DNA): TGTGCCAGCAGCCAAGATACGAATCAGCCCCAGCATTTT. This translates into CASSQDTNQPQHF.

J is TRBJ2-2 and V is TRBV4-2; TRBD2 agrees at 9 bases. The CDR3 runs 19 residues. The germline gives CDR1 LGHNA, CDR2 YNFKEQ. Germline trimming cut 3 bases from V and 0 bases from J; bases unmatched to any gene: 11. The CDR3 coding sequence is TGTGCCAGCAGCCACCTATCTGCGGGGGGGGCATCGAACACCGGGGAGCTGTTTTTT. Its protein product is CASSHLSAGGASNTGELFF.

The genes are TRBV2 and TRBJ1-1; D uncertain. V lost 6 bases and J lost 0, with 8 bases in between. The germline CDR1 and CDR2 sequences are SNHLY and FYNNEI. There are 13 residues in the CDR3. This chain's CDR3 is CASSGSMNTEAFF. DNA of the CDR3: TGTGCCAGCAGCGGGTCCATGAACACTGAAGCTTTCTTT.